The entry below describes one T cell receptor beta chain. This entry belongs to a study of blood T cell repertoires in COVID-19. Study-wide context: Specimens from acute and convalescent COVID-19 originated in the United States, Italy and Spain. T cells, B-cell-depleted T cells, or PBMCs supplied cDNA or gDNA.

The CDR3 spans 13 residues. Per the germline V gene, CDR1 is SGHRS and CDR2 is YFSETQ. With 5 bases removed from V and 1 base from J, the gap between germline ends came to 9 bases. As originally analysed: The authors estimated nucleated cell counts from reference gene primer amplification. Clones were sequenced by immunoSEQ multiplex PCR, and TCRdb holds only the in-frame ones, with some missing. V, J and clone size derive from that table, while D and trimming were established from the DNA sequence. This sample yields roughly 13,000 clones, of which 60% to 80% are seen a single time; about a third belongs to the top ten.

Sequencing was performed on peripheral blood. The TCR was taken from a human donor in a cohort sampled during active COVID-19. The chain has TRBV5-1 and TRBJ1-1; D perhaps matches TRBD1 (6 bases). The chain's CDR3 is CASRVTGNTEAFF. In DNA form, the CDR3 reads TGCGCCAGCAGAGTGACAGGGAACACTGAAGCTTTCTTT.